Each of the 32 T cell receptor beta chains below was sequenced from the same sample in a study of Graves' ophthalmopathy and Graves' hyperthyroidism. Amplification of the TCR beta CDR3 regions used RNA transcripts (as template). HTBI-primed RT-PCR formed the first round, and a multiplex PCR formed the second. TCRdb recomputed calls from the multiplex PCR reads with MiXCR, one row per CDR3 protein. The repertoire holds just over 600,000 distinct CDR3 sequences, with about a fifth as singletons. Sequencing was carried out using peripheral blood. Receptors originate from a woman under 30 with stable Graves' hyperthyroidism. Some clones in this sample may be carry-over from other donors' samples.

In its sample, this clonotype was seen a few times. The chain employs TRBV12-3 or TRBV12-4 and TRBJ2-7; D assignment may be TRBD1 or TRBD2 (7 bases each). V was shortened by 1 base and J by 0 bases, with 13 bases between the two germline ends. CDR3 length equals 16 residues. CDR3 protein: CASSLGQGGVSYEQYF. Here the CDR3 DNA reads TGTGCCAGCAGTTTAGGACAGGGAGGGGTCTCCTACGAGCAGTACTTC.

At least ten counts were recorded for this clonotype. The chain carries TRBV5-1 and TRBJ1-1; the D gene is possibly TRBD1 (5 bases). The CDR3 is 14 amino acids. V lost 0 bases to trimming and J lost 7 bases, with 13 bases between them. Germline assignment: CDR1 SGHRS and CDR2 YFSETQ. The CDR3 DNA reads TGCGCCAGCAGCTTGGCAGGACATCAATATGAAGCTTTCTTT. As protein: CASSLAGHQYEAFF.

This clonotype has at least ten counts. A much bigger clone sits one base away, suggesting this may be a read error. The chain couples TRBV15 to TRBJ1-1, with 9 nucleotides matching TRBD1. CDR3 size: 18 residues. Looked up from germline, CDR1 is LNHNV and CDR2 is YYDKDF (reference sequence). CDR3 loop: CATNRGGTGGALNTEAFF. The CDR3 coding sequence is TGTGCCACCAACAGAGGAGGAACAGGGGGCGCCTTGAACACTGAAGCTTTCTTT.

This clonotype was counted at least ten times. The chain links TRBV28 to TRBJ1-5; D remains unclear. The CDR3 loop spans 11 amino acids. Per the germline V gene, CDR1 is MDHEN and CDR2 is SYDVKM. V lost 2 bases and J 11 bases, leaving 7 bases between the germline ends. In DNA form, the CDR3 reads TGTGCCAGCAGTTTACTGGGTGCCCAGCATTTT. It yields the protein CASSLLGAQHF.

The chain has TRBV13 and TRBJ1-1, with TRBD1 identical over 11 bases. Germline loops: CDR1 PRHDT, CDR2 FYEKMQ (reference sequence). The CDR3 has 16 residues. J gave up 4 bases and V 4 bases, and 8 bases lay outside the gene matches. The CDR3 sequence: CASSSGTGGAGTEAFF. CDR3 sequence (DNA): TGTGCCAGCAGCTCCGGGACAGGGGGGGCAGGCACTGAAGCTTTCTTT.

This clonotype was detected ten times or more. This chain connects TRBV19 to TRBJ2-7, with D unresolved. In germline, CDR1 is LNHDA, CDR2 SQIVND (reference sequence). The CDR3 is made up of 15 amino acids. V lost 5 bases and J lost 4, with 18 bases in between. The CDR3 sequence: CASSAGSTPGYEQYF. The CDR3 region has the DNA TGTGCCAGTAGTGCAGGCTCCACCCCGGGTTACGAGCAGTACTTC.

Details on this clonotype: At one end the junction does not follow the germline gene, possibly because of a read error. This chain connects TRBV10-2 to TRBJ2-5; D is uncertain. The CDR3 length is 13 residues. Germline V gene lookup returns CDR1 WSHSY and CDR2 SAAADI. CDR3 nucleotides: TGCGCCGGCAGTGAGTTGCTTCGCGAGACCCAGTACTTC. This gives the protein CAGSELLRETQYF.

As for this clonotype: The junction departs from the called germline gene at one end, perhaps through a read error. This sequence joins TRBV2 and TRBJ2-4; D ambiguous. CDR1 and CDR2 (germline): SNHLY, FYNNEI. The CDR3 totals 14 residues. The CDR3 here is CATSGDMGKNIQYF. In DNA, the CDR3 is TGTGCCACCAGTGGAGATATGGGCAAAAACATTCAGTACTTC.

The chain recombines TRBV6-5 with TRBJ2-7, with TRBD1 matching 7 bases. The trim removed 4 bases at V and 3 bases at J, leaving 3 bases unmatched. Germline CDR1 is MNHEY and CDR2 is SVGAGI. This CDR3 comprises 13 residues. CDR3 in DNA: TGTGCCAGCAGTTGGGGACAGAACTACGAGCAGTACTTC. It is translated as CASSWGQNYEQYF.

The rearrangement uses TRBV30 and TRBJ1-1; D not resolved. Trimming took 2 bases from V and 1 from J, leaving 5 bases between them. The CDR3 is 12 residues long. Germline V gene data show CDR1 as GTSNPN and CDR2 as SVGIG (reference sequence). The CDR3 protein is CAWSWGNTEAFF. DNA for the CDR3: TGTGCCTGGAGTTGGGGGAACACTGAAGCTTTCTTT.

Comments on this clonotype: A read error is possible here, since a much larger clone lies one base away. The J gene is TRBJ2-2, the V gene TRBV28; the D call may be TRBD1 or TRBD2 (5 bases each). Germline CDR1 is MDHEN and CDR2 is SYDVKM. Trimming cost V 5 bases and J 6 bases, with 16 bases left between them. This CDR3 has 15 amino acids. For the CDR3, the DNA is TGTGCCAGCAGTAGGGGACGCCATGCCCCCGGGGAGCTGTTTTTT. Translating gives CASSRGRHAPGELFF.

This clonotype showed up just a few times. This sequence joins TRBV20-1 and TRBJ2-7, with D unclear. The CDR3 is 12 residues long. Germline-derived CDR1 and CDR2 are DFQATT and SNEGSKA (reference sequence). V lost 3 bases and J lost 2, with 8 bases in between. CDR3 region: CSARITAYEQYF. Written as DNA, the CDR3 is TGCAGTGCTAGGATTACAGCCTACGAGCAGTACTTC.

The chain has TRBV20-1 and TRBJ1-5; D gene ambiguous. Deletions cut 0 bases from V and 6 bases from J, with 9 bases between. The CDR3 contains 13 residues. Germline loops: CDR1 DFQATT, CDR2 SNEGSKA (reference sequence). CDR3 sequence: CSARDLEAQPQHF. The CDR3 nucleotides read TGCAGTGCTAGAGATCTTGAGGCTCAGCCCCAGCATTTT.

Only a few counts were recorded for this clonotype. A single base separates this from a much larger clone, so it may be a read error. CDR3 nucleotides: TGTGCCAGCAGGCCTGGACAGCTAAACATTAAGTACTTC. Amino acid sequence: CASRPGQLNIKYF. The V call is TRBV6-1, the J call TRBJ2-4; D may be TRBD1 (6 bases). CDR3 length equals 13 residues. Germline V CDR1 and CDR2: MNHNS, SASEGT.

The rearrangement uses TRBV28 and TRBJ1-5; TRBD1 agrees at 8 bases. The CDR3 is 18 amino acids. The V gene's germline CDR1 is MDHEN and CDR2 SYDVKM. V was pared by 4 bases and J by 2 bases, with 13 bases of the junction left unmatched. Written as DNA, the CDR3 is TGTGCCAGCAGTTCCCATTTACCGGACAGGGCTGGCAATCAGCCCCAGCATTTT. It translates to CASSSHLPDRAGNQPQHF.

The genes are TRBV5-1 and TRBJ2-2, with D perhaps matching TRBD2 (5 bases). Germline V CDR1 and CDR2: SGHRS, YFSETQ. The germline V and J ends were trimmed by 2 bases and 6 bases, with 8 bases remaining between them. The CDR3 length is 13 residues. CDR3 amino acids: CASSFSDAGELFF. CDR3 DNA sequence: TGCGCCAGCAGCTTTAGCGACGCCGGGGAGCTGTTTTTT.

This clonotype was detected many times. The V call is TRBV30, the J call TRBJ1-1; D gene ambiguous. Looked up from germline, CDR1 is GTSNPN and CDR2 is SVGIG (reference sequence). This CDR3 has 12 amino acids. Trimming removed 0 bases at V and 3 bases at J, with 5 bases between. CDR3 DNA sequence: TGTGCCTGGAGTGTACGGCACACTGAAGCTTTCTTT. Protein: CAWSVRHTEAFF.

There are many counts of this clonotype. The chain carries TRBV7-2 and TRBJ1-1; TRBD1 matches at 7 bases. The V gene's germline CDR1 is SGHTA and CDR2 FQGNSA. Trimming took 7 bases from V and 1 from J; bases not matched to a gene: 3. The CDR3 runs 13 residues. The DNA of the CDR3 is TGTGCCAGCACTGGACAGGCGAACACTGAAGCTTTCTTT. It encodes CASTGQANTEAFF.

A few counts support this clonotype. In DNA, the CDR3 is TGTGCTAGTGGTTGGGGACGGAGCAATCAGCCCCAGCATTTT. Translating gives CASGWGRSNQPQHF. The V gene is TRBV12-5, the J gene TRBJ1-5; a weak D match, TRBD1 (5 bases). V was cut by 4 bases and J by 1 base, with 8 bases left in between. Germline V CDR1 and CDR2: LGHNT, FRNRAP. There are 14 residues in the CDR3.

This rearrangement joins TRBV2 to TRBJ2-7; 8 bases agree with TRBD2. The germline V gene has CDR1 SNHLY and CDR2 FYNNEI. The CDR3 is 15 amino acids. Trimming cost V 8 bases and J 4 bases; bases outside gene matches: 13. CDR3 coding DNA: TGTGCCAGCCTTGAAGCAGGCGGGGGGCCTTACGAGCAGTACTTC. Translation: CASLEAGGGPYEQYF. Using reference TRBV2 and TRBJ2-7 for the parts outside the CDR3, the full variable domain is EPEVTQTPSHQVTQMGQEVILRCVPISNHLYFYWYRQILGQKVEFLVSFYNNEISEKSEIFDDQFSVERPDGSNFTLKIRSTKLEDSAMYFCASLEAGGGPYEQYFGPGTRLTVT.

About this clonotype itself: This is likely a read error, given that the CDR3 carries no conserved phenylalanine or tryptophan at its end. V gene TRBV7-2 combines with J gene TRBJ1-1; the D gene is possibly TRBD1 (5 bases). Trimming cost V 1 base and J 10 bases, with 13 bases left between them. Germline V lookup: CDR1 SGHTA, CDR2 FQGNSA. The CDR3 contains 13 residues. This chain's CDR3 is CASSLGDRRRAFV. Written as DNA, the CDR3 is TGTGCCAGCAGCTTAGGGGACCGAAGGCGAGCTTTCGTT.

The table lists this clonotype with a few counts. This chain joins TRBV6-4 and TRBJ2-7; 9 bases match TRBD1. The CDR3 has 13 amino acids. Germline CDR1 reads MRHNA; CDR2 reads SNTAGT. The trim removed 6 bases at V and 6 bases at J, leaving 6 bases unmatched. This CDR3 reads CASRTGQGCEQYF. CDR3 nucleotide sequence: TGTGCCAGCAGAACCGGACAGGGGTGCGAGCAGTACTTC.

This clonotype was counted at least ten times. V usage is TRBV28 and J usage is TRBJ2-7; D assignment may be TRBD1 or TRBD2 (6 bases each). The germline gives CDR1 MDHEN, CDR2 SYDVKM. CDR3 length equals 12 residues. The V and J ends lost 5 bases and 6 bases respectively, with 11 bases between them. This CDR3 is CASSQQGLEQYF. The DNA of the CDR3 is TGTGCCAGCAGTCAACAGGGACTCGAGCAGTACTTC. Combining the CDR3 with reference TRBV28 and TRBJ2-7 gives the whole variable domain DVKVTQSSRYLVKRTGEKVFLECVQDMDHENMFWYRQDPGLGLRLIYFSYDVKMKEKGDIPEGYSVSREKKERFSLILESASTNQTSMYLCASSQQGLEQYFGPGTRLTVT.

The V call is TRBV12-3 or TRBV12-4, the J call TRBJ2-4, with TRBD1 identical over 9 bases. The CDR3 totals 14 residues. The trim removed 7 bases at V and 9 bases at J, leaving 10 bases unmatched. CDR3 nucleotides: TGTGCCAGCACCCGGGGACAGGGAAAGGGCATTCAGTACTTC. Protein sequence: CASTRGQGKGIQYF.

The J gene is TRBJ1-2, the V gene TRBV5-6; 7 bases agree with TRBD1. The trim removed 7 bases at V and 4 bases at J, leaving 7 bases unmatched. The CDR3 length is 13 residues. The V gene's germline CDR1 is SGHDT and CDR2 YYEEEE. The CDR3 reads CASGDAGGYGYTF. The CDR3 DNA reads TGTGCCAGCGGAGACGCAGGGGGCTATGGCTACACCTTC.

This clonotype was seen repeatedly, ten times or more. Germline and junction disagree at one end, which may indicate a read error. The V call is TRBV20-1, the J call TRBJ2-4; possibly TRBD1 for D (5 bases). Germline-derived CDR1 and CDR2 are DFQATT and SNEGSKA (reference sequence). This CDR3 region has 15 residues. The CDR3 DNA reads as TGCAGTGCTAGAGAGGCTGTGCAGGGCCAAAACACTCAGTACTTC. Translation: CSAREAVQGQNTQYF.

The CDR3 spells CATRGLYGNTEAFF. The CDR3 DNA reads as TGTGCCACCCGGGGTTTATATGGGAACACTGAAGCTTTCTTT. The rearrangement joins TRBV25-1 to TRBJ1-1; D is unclear. The CDR3 length is 14 residues. Trimming pared 10 bases from V and 1 base from J, leaving 16 bases between. Germline V gene data show CDR1 as MGHDK and CDR2 as SYGVNS.

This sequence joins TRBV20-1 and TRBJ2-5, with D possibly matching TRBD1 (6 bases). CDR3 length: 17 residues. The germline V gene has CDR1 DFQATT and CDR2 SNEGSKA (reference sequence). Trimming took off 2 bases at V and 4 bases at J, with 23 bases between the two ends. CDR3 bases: TGCAGTGCTAGACTAAGACAGGCCACAAGCACGGGAGAGACCCAGTACTTC. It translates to CSARLRQATSTGETQYF.

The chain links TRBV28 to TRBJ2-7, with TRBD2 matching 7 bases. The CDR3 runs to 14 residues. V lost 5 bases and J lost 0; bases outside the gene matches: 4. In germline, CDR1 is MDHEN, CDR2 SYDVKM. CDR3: CASSVGGNSYEQYF. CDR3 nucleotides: TGTGCCAGCAGTGTGGGGGGGAACTCCTACGAGCAGTACTTC.

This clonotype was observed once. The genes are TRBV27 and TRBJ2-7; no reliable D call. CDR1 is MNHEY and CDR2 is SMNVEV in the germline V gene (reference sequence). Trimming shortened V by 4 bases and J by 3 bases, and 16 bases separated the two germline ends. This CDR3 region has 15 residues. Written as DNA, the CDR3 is TGTGCCAGCAGTTACTCTGGCAGTAGGAACTACGAGCAGTACTTC. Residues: CASSYSGSRNYEQYF.

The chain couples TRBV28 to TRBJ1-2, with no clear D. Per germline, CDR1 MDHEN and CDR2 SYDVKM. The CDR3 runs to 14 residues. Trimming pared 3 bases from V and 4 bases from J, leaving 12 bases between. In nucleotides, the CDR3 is TGTGCCAGCAGTTTTGGGGAATTCTCCTATGGCTACACCTTC. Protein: CASSFGEFSYGYTF.

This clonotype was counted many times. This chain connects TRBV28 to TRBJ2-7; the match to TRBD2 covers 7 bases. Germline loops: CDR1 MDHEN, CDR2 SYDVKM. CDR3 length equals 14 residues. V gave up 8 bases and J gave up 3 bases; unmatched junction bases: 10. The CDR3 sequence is CASRRLAERYEQYF. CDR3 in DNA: TGTGCCAGCCGACGACTAGCAGAACGCTACGAGCAGTACTTC. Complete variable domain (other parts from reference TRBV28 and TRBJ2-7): DVKVTQSSRYLVKRTGEKVFLECVQDMDHENMFWYRQDPGLGLRLIYFSYDVKMKEKGDIPEGYSVSREKKERFSLILESASTNQTSMYLCASRRLAERYEQYFGPGTRLTVT.